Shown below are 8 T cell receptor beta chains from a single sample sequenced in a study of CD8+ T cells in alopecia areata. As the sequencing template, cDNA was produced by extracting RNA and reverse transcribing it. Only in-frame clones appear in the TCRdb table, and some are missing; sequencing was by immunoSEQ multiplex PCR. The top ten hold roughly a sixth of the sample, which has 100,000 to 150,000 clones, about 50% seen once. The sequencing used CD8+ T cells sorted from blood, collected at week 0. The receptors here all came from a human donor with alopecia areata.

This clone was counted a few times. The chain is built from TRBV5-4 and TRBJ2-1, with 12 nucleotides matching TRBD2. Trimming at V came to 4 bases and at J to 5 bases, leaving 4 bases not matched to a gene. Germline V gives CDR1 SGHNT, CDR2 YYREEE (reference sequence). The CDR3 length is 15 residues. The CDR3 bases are TGTGCCAGCAGCACTACTAGCGGGGGGCACAATGAGCAGTTCTTC. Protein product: CASSTTSGGHNEQFF. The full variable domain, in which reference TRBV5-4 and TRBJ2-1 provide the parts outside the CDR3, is ETGVTQSPTHLIKTRGQQVTLRCSSQSGHNTVSWYQQALGQGPQFIFQYYREEENGRGNFPPRFSGLQFPNYSSELNVNALELDDSALYLCASSTTSGGHNEQFFGPGTRLTVL.

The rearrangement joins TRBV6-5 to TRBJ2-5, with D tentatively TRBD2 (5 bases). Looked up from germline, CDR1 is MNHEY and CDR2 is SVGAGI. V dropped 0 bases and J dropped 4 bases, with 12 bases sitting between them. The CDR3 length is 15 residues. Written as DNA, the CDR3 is TGTGCCAGCAGTTACTCCTTCGGGGAATCAGAGACCCAGTACTTC. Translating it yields CASSYSFGESETQYF.

The CDR3: CASSQDSPRGPVYEQYF. The CDR3 DNA follows: TGCGCCAGCAGCCAAGATAGTCCGAGGGGGCCCGTCTACGAGCAGTACTTC. The V gene is TRBV4-1, the J gene TRBJ2-7, with 7 bases aligning to TRBD1. Germline V gene data show CDR1 as MGHRA and CDR2 as YSYEKL. With V trimmed by 0 bases and J by 3 bases, 11 bases remained unmatched. The CDR3 loop spans 17 amino acids.

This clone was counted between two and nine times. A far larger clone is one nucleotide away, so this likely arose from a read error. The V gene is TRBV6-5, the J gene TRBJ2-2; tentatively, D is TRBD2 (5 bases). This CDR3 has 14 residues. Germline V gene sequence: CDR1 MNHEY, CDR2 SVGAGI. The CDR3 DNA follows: TGTGCCAGCAGTGACTCGAGGGACACCGGGGAGCTGTTTTTT. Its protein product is CASSDSRDTGELFF.

DNA for the CDR3: TGTGCCTGGAGTGCAGGGAACTCGAATGGCTACACCTTC. It is translated as CAWSAGNSNGYTF. V gene TRBV30 combines with J gene TRBJ1-2; D may be TRBD1 (5 bases). V was clipped by 1 base and J by 6 bases, with 12 bases between them. Germline values: CDR1 GTSNPN, CDR2 SVGIG (reference sequence). The CDR3 contains 13 residues.

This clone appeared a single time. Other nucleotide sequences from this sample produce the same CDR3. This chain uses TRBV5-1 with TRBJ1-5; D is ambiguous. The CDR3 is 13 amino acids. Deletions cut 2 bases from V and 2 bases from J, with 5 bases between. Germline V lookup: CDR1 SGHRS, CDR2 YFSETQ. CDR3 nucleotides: TGCGCCAGCAGCTTAAGGGGCAATCAGCCCCAGCATTTT. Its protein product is CASSLRGNQPQHF.

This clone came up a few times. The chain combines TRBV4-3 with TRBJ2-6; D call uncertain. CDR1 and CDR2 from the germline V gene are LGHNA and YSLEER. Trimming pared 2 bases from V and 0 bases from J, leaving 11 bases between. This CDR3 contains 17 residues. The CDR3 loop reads CASSQIGRGSGANVLTF. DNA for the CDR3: TGCGCCAGCAGCCAAATCGGACGAGGCTCTGGGGCCAACGTCCTGACTTTC.

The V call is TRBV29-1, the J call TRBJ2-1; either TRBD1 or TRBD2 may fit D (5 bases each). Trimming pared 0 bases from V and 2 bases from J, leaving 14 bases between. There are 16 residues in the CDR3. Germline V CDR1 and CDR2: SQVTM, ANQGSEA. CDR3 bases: TGCAGCGTTGAAGATTTCACCGGGACCACCTACAATGAGCAGTTCTTC. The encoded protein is CSVEDFTGTTYNEQFF.